The 11 T cell receptor beta chains below come from one sample, sequenced in a study of OX40 agonist ivuxolimab in advanced cancers. TCRdb's table, derived via immunoSEQ multiplex PCR, lists solely in-frame clones and lacks some. The sample carries about 70,000 clones, almost 90% recorded once. This specimen was CD4+ or CD8+ T cells sorted from blood, taken in a trial of the OX40 agonist ivuxolimab. The receptors were sampled from an adult with an advanced solid tumor such as melanoma, head and neck, liver or kidney cancer.

This chain connects TRBV13 to TRBJ1-2; 8 nucleotides line up with TRBD1. Germline V gene data show CDR1 as PRHDT and CDR2 as FYEKMQ (reference sequence). V lost 5 bases and J lost 4; bases outside the gene matches: 6. The CDR3 spans 14 residues. Here the CDR3 reads CASSPGQGRYGYTF. In nucleotides, the CDR3 is TGTGCCAGCAGCCCAGGACAGGGTCGCTATGGCTACACCTTC.

The chain joins TRBV5-5 to TRBJ2-1; 7 nucleotides line up with TRBD2. Unmatched junction bases numbered 11, after V lost 3 bases and J lost 14 bases. The germline V gene has CDR1 SGHKS and CDR2 YYEKEE (reference sequence). The CDR3 is made up of 13 amino acids. DNA for the CDR3: TGTGCCAGCAGCTCCCTCCCGCGGGAGAGAGAGTTCTTC. It translates to CASSSLPREREFF.

The V and J genes are TRBV12-2 and TRBJ2-2; the D segment call TRBD2 is taken from the table without a DNA check. TRBV12-2 is tagged as a pseudogene. The CDR3 totals 18 residues. For the CDR3, the DNA is TGTGCAAGTCGCTCCCTGGATAAGCGGGAGATAAACACCGGGGAGCTGTTTTTT. It is translated as CASRSLDKREINTGELFF.

This clone turned up a few times. The CDR3 protein is CASSGTGLYNEQFF. CDR3 DNA: TGTGCCAGCAGTGGGACCGGACTCTACAATGAGCAGTTCTTC. J is TRBJ2-1 and V is TRBV25-1, with a possible D match to TRBD2 (5 bases). Trimming pared 4 bases from V and 3 bases from J, leaving 10 bases between. The germline V gene encodes CDR1 MGHDK and CDR2 SYGVNS. The CDR3 contains 14 residues.

The rearrangement links TRBV28 to TRBJ1-1; D is possibly TRBD1 (6 bases). V lost 1 base and J lost 7, with 16 bases in between. There are 15 residues in the CDR3. Germline V gene sequence: CDR1 MDHEN, CDR2 SYDVKM. The CDR3 coding sequence is TGTGCCAGCAGTTTATATCGACAGGTTACGGGTGAAGCTTTCTTT. This translates into CASSLYRQVTGEAFF.

The V call is TRBV27, the J call TRBJ2-1, with TRBD1 identical over 7 bases. After removal of 7 bases from V and 5 bases from J, the junction contained 8 bases not matched to a gene. Germline loops: CDR1 MNHEY, CDR2 SMNVEV (reference sequence). This CDR3 spans 14 amino acids. The CDR3 coding sequence is TGTGCCAGCACCTGGGACAGATATGACAATGAGCAGTTCTTC. Translation gives CASTWDRYDNEQFF.

This chain connects TRBV4-1 to TRBJ2-2; D remains unclear. V lost 2 bases to trimming and J lost 6 bases, with 13 bases between them. CDR1 and CDR2 (germline): MGHRA, YSYEKL. The CDR3 sequence is 15 residues long. This CDR3 is CASSQPLVMAGELFF. The CDR3 nucleotides read TGCGCCAGCAGCCAACCACTCGTAATGGCCGGGGAGCTGTTTTTT.

This rearrangement joins TRBV7-2 to TRBJ2-3; 8 bases align to TRBD2. The V segment lost 0 bases and the J segment 6 bases; nucleotides outside the gene matches: 5. The CDR3 is 15 amino acids. The V gene's germline CDR1 is SGHTA and CDR2 FQGNSA. CDR3 in DNA: TGTGCCAGCAGCTTAGCCCTCTGGACTAGCGATACGCAGTATTTT. Amino acids: CASSLALWTSDTQYF.

V and J are TRBV28 and TRBJ2-7; 7 nucleotides match TRBD1. Germline CDR1 reads MDHEN; CDR2 reads SYDVKM. V shed 6 bases, J shed 3 bases, and the junction held 5 bases outside the gene matches. The CDR3 consists of 13 residues. The CDR3 loop reads CASRGQSDYEQYF. As DNA, the CDR3 is TGTGCCAGCAGGGGACAGTCGGACTACGAGCAGTACTTC.

The chain employs TRBV5-1 and TRBJ2-3; D remains ambiguous. CDR1 and CDR2 (germline): SGHRS, YFSETQ. Trimming pared 2 bases from V and 5 bases from J, leaving 15 bases between. This CDR3 is built from 15 residues. The CDR3 DNA reads as TGCGCCAGCAGCTTCGTCGGGCCCCTCGGAGATACGCAGTATTTT. It codes for CASSFVGPLGDTQYF.

This clone is a singleton in its sample. The V gene is TRBV14, the J gene TRBJ1-4; D unresolved. Trimming removed 1 base from V and 8 bases from J, with 8 bases in between. Germline V gives CDR1 SGHDN, CDR2 FVKESK. This CDR3 comprises 13 residues. The CDR3, as DNA: TGTGCCAGCAGCCAAGTAGGCCCAGAAAAACTGTTTTTT. It is translated as CASSQVGPEKLFF. The complete variable domain, with remaining parts taken from reference TRBV14 and TRBJ1-4, reads EAGVTQFPSHSVIEKGQTVTLRCDPISGHDNLYWYRRVMGKEIKFLLHFVKESKQDESGMPNNRFLAERTGGTYSTLKVQPAELEDSGVYFCASSQVGPEKLFFGSGTQLSVL.